The entry below describes one TCR beta chain. This clonotype was seen ten or more times. This clone's antigen is unknown. Per-nucleotide qualities are absent, and no much larger clonotype sits a single base away. This sample is part of a study of CD8+CD57+ T cells in acquired aplastic anemia (dated by TCRdb to the late 2010s). For the wider study: A mean of roughly 3.2 ug of DNA, ranging from about 0.19 to 27.4 ug, was extracted from sorted CD4+ and CD8+ cells. CD8+CD57+ expansion was defined as frequency above the mean frequency observed in healthy subjects.

Flow cytometry had shown CD8+CD57+ cell expansion in the patients selected for sequencing. Every patient had a diagnosis of severe acquired aplastic anemia based on International Study of Aplastic Anemia and Agranulocytosis and Camitta criteria. Patients had received no therapy at the time of blood sampling. In the study, sorted CD4+ and CD8+ blood T cells from patients with severe aplastic anemia and from healthy subjects underwent deep sequencing of TCR repertoires. In the USA, patient enrollment took place under clinicaltrials.gov protocols 00001620, 01623167, 00001397, 00071045, 00081523 and 00961064. Ficoll-Paque density gradient centrifugation was used to isolate peripheral blood mononuclear cells. Before DNA extraction, CD4+ and CD8+ T cells were sorted by FACS or by magnetic beads. Taken from the germline V gene (reference sequence), the CDR1 and CDR2 loops are MNHEY and SMNVEV. At the junction V is shortened by 4 bases and J by 6 bases, with 10 bases in between. From the cysteine through the phenylalanine, the CDR3 covers 13 amino acids. Just the 39-base CDR3 DNA is kept, in frame starting at base 1.

Genomic DNA served as template for TCR beta VDJ combination and CDR3 sequence profiling. An Illumina HiSeq 2000 was the platform used for TCR repertoire sequencing. From the authors' description of their analysis: TRBV/TRBJ rearrangement plots, CDR3 size and DJ length profiles, and Simpson's diversity index were used to assess repertoires. The immunodominant clone was defined as the most abundant DNA sequence in deep sequencing data. CDR3 amino acid sequences were checked for sharing between subjects and were compared against published repertoires and the VDJdb database. TCRdb passed the public sequencing reads through fastp at Q25 and MiXCR, retaining productive beta sequences. CDR3 protein duplicates are merged, each entry listing the most common genes and DNA. TCRdb's processing, not the authors', yielded these V and J calls. The sample table records 55,000 to 60,000 distinct CDR3 sequences; around 60% of these occur just once. The ten largest clones capture roughly 15% of the sample.

Broader findings and caveats from the paper: Patients and healthy controls showed no significant difference in CD8+ Simpson's diversity (P=0.060). Roughly 31 CD8+ CDR3 sequences were shared between patients and controls but appeared highly expressed in patients and within their immunodominant clones.

This clonotype was sampled from a human donor with aplastic anemia. The sequenced material came from sorted CD4+, CD8+, or CD8+CD57+ T cells (not recorded which) from PBMCs. The chain employs TRBV27 and TRBJ2-1; TRBD2 is perhaps the D gene, given 6 matching bases. The CDR3 corresponds to CASSSGLTNEQFF. DNA sequence: TGTGCCAGCAGTTCGGGACTGACCAATGAGCAGTTCTTC.